The present T cell receptor (beta chain) was sequenced within a study of tumor-infiltrating lymphocytes in localized non-small cell lung cancer (dated by TCRdb to the early 2020s). General notes on the study: The cohort covered several histologies, both smokers and never-smokers, and patients whose samples were collected after neoadjuvant chemotherapy. The overall ICON cohort comprised over 120 surgical patients with localized non-small cell lung cancer whose tumors were resected. Alongside flow cytometry, multiplex immunofluorescence, RNA-seq, exome sequencing and proteomics, TCR sequencing was applied to the same patients as one of several integrated assays. Each patient provided resected tumor tissue plus uninvolved lung tissue from the same patient, with the uninvolved lung tissue described as non-adjacent to the tumor. A total of approximately 55 patients were part of the paired comparison of immunoSEQ T-cell fraction between tumor and uninvolved lung. Overall results and qualifications from the work: Because assay coverage varied across patients depending on available tissue quantity, TCR sequencing was performed for only a subset of the cohort. In line with immunofluorescence CD3 counts, TCRbeta sequencing supported higher T cell infiltration in tumors compared with uninvolved lung tissue. Because different assays used different pieces of the same tissue, intratumor heterogeneity could not be separated from technical variation. The TCR-derived T-cell fraction showed no difference between the flow cytometry-defined immunotypes IM1 (good prognosis) and IM2 (poor prognosis).

Enrollment in ICON was initiated in early 2016, and the last patient was enrolled in 2018. A subcohort of under 90 patients provided fresh tumor and matched uninvolved tissue for in-depth immune analyses, with TCR sequencing among those analyses. TCR sequencing was performed on DNA isolated from bulk tissue, without cell sorting. TCR sequencing with the immunoSEQ assay provided the T-cell fraction in tumor and uninvolved lung tissue. For the original study's pipeline: For survival analysis, patients were split into high (upper tertile) and low (lower two tertiles) T-cell fraction groups and compared by log-rank test. Paired tumor versus uninvolved lung differences in T-cell fraction were tested with a signed-rank test. What TCRdb holds here is the immuneACCESS table cut down to in-frame rearrangements. Part of the clones is not present; checked against another copy, under half of the missing clones reflect an unresolved V gene, and the others are unexplained. V and J calls and clone size are as listed in that table; D and trimming were resolved from the DNA. The sample table lists about 6,400 clones, 71% of them with a count of one. Together, the top ten hold roughly 6.7% of the sample.

Comments on this clone: Which antigen it targets is not known. Base-call qualities are not available, and no considerably larger clone is one nucleotide away.

Reading the germline V gene gives CDR1 SGDLS and CDR2 YYNGEE. V loses 0 bases at its end and J loses 5 bases; junction bases beyond the gene matches: 16. The CDR3, cysteine through phenylalanine, is 18 amino acids long. Solely the CDR3 DNA is kept, with 54 bases framed from the first base. The sequenced sample was uninvolved lung tissue not adjacent to the tumor. The receptor comes from a human donor with non-small cell lung cancer. The sequence is built from TRBV9 and TRBJ2-5; 7 of the junction bases match TRBD2. The DNA is TGTGCCAGCAGCGTAGCTACGGAGGTGAGCGGGCGGGAGGAGACCCAGTACTTC. This gives the protein CASSVATEVSGREETQYF.